A single sample is the source of the 28 T cell receptor beta chains below, sequenced in a study of identical twins. MiXCR, run by TCRdb on the 5' RACE reads, gives a single entry per CDR3 protein. The data show some 690,000 distinct CDR3 sequences, with around 20% seen just once and 4% to 4.5% held by the top ten. Another study also made use of these data, one on T cells expressing NK-cell markers.

Sequenced input: PBMCs. These receptors came from a woman between 18 and 30 years old in good health.

The V and J genes are TRBV20-1 and TRBJ1-1; perhaps TRBD1 as D (5 bases). Per the germline V gene, CDR1 is DFQATT and CDR2 is SNEGSKA (reference sequence). The CDR3 spans 13 residues. Between the trimmed V and J ends, which lost 6 bases and 1 base, there was a span of 12 bases. The CDR3 here is CSAWGRRNTEAFF. In DNA form, the CDR3 reads TGCAGTGCCTGGGGACGGCGGAACACTGAAGCTTTCTTT.

This clonotype was detected only a few times. The chain carries TRBV20-1 and TRBJ2-1; TRBD2 matches 8 bases. Germline trimming cut 0 bases from V and 0 bases from J; bases unmatched to any gene: 10. The CDR3 has 18 residues. CDR1 DFQATT and CDR2 SNEGSKA come from the germline V gene (reference sequence). CDR3 coding DNA: TGCAGTGCTAGAGATCGGCGGGGGGCCCCGGGCTCCTACAATGAGCAGTTCTTC. Translation: CSARDRRGAPGSYNEQFF.

Ten or more counts support this clonotype. The rearrangement joins TRBV6-1 to TRBJ2-7; tentatively, D is TRBD2 (7 bases). V was pared by 6 bases and J by 2 bases, with 17 bases between. Germline CDR1 reads MNHNS; CDR2 reads SASEGT. There are 15 residues in the CDR3. The CDR3, as DNA: TGTGCCAGCAGAGCAAAGGGGGGGACAACCTACGAGCAGTACTTC. Translation gives CASRAKGGTTYEQYF.

This clonotype has ten or more counts. The V gene is TRBV7-2, the J gene TRBJ2-1; 7 bases align to TRBD1. Germline V gene sequence: CDR1 SGHTA, CDR2 FQGNSA. V was pared by 3 bases and J by 7 bases, with 6 bases of the junction left unmatched. This CDR3 region has 14 residues. The CDR3 reads CASSFHRGGNEQFF. CDR3 in DNA: TGTGCCAGCAGCTTCCACAGGGGTGGAAATGAGCAGTTCTTC.

This clonotype was found many times. The chain has TRBV20-1 and TRBJ2-1, with D unclear. Germline CDR1 is DFQATT and CDR2 is SNEGSKA (reference sequence). V was pared by 3 bases and J by 5 bases, with 11 bases between. The CDR3 has 13 residues. CDR3 nucleotides: TGCAGTGCTAGCGTCGGACGGAACAATGAGCAGTTCTTC. This gives the protein CSASVGRNNEQFF.

The chain has TRBV20-1 and TRBJ2-1, with a tentative D call TRBD1 (5 bases). Looked up from germline, CDR1 is DFQATT and CDR2 is SNEGSKA (reference sequence). V lost 6 bases, J lost 6 bases, and 12 bases lay in between. The CDR3 is made up of 12 amino acids. The CDR3 nucleotides are TGCAGTGCCCTGGGGCTTGGCAATGAGCAGTTCTTC. This encodes CSALGLGNEQFF.

V and J are TRBV6-1 and TRBJ2-1; 12 nucleotides align to TRBD2. With 5 bases clipped from V and 8 bases from J, the junction kept 7 bases outside the gene matches. The CDR3 is 15 residues long. From germline, CDR1 is MNHNS and CDR2 SASEGT. This CDR3 reads CASSRTSGTSHEQFF. CDR3 DNA: TGTGCCAGCAGTCGGACTAGCGGGACTTCCCATGAGCAGTTCTTC.

This clonotype was counted between two and nine times. The chain uses TRBV12-3 or TRBV12-4 and TRBJ1-5, with D hard to call. V shed 5 bases and J shed 2 bases, with 13 bases lying between them. The CDR3 consists of 15 residues. The CDR3 loop reads CASSPPGPRNQPQHF. Here the CDR3 DNA reads TGTGCCAGCAGTCCGCCGGGTCCGCGCAATCAGCCCCAGCATTTT.

This clonotype was detected a few times. The J gene is TRBJ2-1, the V gene TRBV7-2; 7 bases line up with TRBD2. This CDR3 is 15 amino acids long. V trimming: 0 bases; J trimming: 5 bases; junction bases outside the gene matches: 4. CDR1 SGHTA and CDR2 FQGNSA come from the germline V gene. The CDR3 coding sequence is TGTGCCAGCAGCTTAGCGCGGGAGAGACACAATGAGCAGTTCTTC. Residues: CASSLARERHNEQFF.

This clonotype was seen only a few times. The chain recombines TRBV20-1 with TRBJ1-1, with no clear D. The CDR3 loop spans 11 amino acids. The V gene lost 5 bases and the J gene lost 1 base, with 5 bases spanning the gap. Looked up from germline, CDR1 is DFQATT and CDR2 is SNEGSKA (reference sequence). The DNA for the CDR3 is TGCAGTGCTGCAGGGAACACTGAAGCTTTCTTT. Translating gives CSAAGNTEAFF.

This clonotype was seen many times. The chain couples TRBV10-3 to TRBJ2-7; possible D gene TRBD2, 5 bases. Trimming left V 7 bases short and J 2 bases short, with 12 bases between. Germline V gene sequence: CDR1 ENHRY, CDR2 SYGVKD. The CDR3 covers 13 residues. The CDR3 region is CAIKAGPTYEQYF. CDR3 DNA sequence: TGTGCCATCAAGGCGGGTCCAACCTACGAGCAGTACTTC.

This clonotype was counted many times. The chain recombines TRBV9 with TRBJ2-1; 9 bases match TRBD2. The germline gives CDR1 SGDLS, CDR2 YYNGEE. The CDR3 runs 16 residues. The V segment lost 4 bases and the J segment 3 bases; nucleotides outside the gene matches: 8. The DNA of the CDR3 is TGTGCCAGCAGCCACCCTTCTAGCGGGGTCTACAATGAGCAGTTCTTC. This sequence encodes CASSHPSSGVYNEQFF.

This clonotype was observed a few times. The chain employs TRBV25-1 and TRBJ2-5, with unresolved D. In germline, CDR1 is MGHDK, CDR2 SYGVNS. Trimming took off 3 bases at V and 3 bases at J, with 8 bases between the two ends. This CDR3 is built from 13 residues. CDR3 nucleotide sequence: TGTGCCAGCAGTGAGACTTCAAAAGAGACCCAGTACTTC. Amino acid sequence: CASSETSKETQYF.

The gene calls are TRBV12-3 or TRBV12-4 and TRBJ2-5; 7 bases match TRBD1. The CDR3 sequence is 12 residues long. V shed 6 bases, J shed 3 bases, and the junction held 1 base outside the gene matches. CDR3 DNA: TGTGCCAGCAGCACAGGGGAAGAGACCCAGTACTTC. Protein sequence: CASSTGEETQYF.

About this clonotype: Germline is not matched at one junction end, which may reflect a read error. The chain carries TRBV12-3 or TRBV12-4 and TRBJ2-6, with D possibly TRBD1 on 5 matching bases. This CDR3 contains 13 residues. CDR3 in amino acids: CASSFFGANALTF. Here the CDR3 DNA reads TGTGCCAGCAGTTTCTTTGGGGCCAACGCCCTGACTTTC.

The chain is built from TRBV20-1 and TRBJ1-6; 9 positions agree with TRBD1. V shed 4 bases and J 7 bases; nucleotides not matched to a gene: 8. This CDR3 region has 15 residues. CDR1 is DFQATT and CDR2 is SNEGSKA in the germline V gene (reference sequence). This CDR3 reads CSAKETTGGNSPLHF. CDR3 DNA sequence: TGCAGTGCTAAGGAAACAACAGGGGGCAATTCACCCCTCCACTTT.

This clonotype was counted between two and nine times. V is TRBV12-3 or TRBV12-4 and J is TRBJ1-5; D gene ambiguous. Trimming removed 6 bases from V and 6 bases from J, with 15 bases in between. This CDR3 region has 14 residues. The CDR3, as DNA: TGTGCCAGCAGGTCCGGTAGACAATCTCAGCCCCAGCATTTT. It encodes CASRSGRQSQPQHF.

This clonotype was detected ten times or more. The chain is built from TRBV12-3 or TRBV12-4 and TRBJ2-7, with D perhaps TRBD1 (6 bases). The CDR3 is 13 amino acids. Between the trimmed V and J ends, which lost 5 bases and 3 bases, there was a span of 11 bases. The CDR3 DNA reads TGTGCCAGCAGTACACAACAGGGCTACGAGCAGTACTTC. Its protein product is CASSTQQGYEQYF.

This clonotype came up many times. This chain connects TRBV12-3 or TRBV12-4 to TRBJ1-4; 9 nucleotides line up with TRBD1. The CDR3 is made up of 15 amino acids. The junction had 2 bases not matched to a gene; V was cut back by 1 base and J by 5 bases. The CDR3, as DNA: TGTGCCAGCAGTTTAGAAGACAGGGGGAATGAAAAACTGTTTTTT. As protein: CASSLEDRGNEKLFF.

Only a few counts were recorded for this clonotype. CDR3 residues: CASSPKGQPQHF. Here the CDR3 DNA reads TGTGCCAGCAGTCCGAAAGGTCAGCCCCAGCATTTT. The chain employs TRBV12-3 or TRBV12-4 and TRBJ1-5; D unresolved. CDR3 length: 12 amino acids. The V end was cut by 5 bases, the J end by 6 bases, with 8 bases between.

The rearrangement links TRBV20-1 to TRBJ2-7; the D gene is possibly TRBD1 (6 bases). V was pared by 6 bases and J by 5 bases, with 14 bases between. Per germline, CDR1 DFQATT and CDR2 SNEGSKA (reference sequence). CDR3 size: 12 residues. CDR3 coding DNA: TGCAGTGCCATGATCCAGGGGAACGAGCAGTACTTC. As protein: CSAMIQGNEQYF.

The rearrangement links TRBV6-5 to TRBJ1-1, with 7 nucleotides matching TRBD1. This CDR3 comprises 15 residues. V shed 0 bases, J shed 4 bases, and the junction held 5 bases outside the gene matches. Germline V gives CDR1 MNHEY, CDR2 SVGAGI. The CDR3 region is CASSYSRAGGTEAFF. CDR3 sequence (DNA): TGTGCCAGCAGTTACTCCCGGGCAGGGGGCACTGAAGCTTTCTTT.

The CDR3 DNA reads as TGTGCCAGCAGCTCCCAGGGGCTCAGTGAGCAGTTCTTC. Its protein is CASSSQGLSEQFF. The chain combines TRBV11-2 with TRBJ2-1, with TRBD1 as a possible D gene (6 bases). Deletions cut 4 bases from V and 9 bases from J, with 13 bases between. From germline, CDR1 is SGHAT and CDR2 FQNNGV. This CDR3 has 13 amino acids.

The gene calls are TRBV3-1 and TRBJ2-1; the match to TRBD2 covers 14 bases. Germline V gives CDR1 LGHDT, CDR2 YNNKEL (reference sequence). V lost 4 bases and J lost 9; bases outside the gene matches: 8. This CDR3 region has 16 residues. CDR3 nucleotide sequence: TGTGCCAGCAGCCGACTGACTAGCGGGGGGGCCCGTGAGCAGTTCTTC. This sequence encodes CASSRLTSGGAREQFF.

The chain is built from TRBV7-9 and TRBJ2-7, with D perhaps matching TRBD1 or TRBD2 (7 bases each). Trimming cost V 6 bases and J 1 base, with 19 bases left between them. Germline loops: CDR1 SEHNR, CDR2 FQNEAQ (reference sequence). CDR3 length equals 16 residues. DNA for the CDR3: TGTGCCAGCAGTCCTCCCCAGGGGGGGGAGTCCTACGAGCAGTACTTC. Protein sequence: CASSPPQGGESYEQYF.

The table lists this clonotype with a few counts. The V and J genes are TRBV11-3 and TRBJ2-5; TRBD2 agrees at 11 bases. The germline V gene has CDR1 SGHNT and CDR2 YENEEA. The CDR3 length is 16 residues. Trimming cost V 5 bases and J 0 bases; bases outside gene matches: 5. CDR3 DNA: TGTGCCAGCAGCCTGCGACTAGCGGGACACCAAGAGACCCAGTACTTC. Protein: CASSLRLAGHQETQYF.

This clonotype has a count of ten or more. The chain is built from TRBV12-3 or TRBV12-4 and TRBJ1-5, with 7 positions matching TRBD1. V lost 5 bases, J lost 8 bases, and 12 bases stayed unmatched. CDR3 length: 15 amino acids. The chain's CDR3 is CASSPRRGGYEPQHF. The CDR3 DNA reads TGTGCCAGCAGTCCCCGCAGGGGGGGTTATGAGCCCCAGCATTTT.

The sample holds a few counts of this clonotype. The V call is TRBV4-2, the J call TRBJ1-1; D perhaps matches TRBD1 (6 bases). CDR3 size: 14 residues. Trimming took off 4 bases at V and 4 bases at J, with 13 bases between the two ends. The germline CDR1 and CDR2 sequences are LGHNA and YNFKEQ. CDR3 amino acids: CASSRGQSLTEAFF. The DNA of the CDR3 is TGTGCCAGCAGCCGTGGACAGTCTCTCACTGAAGCTTTCTTT.